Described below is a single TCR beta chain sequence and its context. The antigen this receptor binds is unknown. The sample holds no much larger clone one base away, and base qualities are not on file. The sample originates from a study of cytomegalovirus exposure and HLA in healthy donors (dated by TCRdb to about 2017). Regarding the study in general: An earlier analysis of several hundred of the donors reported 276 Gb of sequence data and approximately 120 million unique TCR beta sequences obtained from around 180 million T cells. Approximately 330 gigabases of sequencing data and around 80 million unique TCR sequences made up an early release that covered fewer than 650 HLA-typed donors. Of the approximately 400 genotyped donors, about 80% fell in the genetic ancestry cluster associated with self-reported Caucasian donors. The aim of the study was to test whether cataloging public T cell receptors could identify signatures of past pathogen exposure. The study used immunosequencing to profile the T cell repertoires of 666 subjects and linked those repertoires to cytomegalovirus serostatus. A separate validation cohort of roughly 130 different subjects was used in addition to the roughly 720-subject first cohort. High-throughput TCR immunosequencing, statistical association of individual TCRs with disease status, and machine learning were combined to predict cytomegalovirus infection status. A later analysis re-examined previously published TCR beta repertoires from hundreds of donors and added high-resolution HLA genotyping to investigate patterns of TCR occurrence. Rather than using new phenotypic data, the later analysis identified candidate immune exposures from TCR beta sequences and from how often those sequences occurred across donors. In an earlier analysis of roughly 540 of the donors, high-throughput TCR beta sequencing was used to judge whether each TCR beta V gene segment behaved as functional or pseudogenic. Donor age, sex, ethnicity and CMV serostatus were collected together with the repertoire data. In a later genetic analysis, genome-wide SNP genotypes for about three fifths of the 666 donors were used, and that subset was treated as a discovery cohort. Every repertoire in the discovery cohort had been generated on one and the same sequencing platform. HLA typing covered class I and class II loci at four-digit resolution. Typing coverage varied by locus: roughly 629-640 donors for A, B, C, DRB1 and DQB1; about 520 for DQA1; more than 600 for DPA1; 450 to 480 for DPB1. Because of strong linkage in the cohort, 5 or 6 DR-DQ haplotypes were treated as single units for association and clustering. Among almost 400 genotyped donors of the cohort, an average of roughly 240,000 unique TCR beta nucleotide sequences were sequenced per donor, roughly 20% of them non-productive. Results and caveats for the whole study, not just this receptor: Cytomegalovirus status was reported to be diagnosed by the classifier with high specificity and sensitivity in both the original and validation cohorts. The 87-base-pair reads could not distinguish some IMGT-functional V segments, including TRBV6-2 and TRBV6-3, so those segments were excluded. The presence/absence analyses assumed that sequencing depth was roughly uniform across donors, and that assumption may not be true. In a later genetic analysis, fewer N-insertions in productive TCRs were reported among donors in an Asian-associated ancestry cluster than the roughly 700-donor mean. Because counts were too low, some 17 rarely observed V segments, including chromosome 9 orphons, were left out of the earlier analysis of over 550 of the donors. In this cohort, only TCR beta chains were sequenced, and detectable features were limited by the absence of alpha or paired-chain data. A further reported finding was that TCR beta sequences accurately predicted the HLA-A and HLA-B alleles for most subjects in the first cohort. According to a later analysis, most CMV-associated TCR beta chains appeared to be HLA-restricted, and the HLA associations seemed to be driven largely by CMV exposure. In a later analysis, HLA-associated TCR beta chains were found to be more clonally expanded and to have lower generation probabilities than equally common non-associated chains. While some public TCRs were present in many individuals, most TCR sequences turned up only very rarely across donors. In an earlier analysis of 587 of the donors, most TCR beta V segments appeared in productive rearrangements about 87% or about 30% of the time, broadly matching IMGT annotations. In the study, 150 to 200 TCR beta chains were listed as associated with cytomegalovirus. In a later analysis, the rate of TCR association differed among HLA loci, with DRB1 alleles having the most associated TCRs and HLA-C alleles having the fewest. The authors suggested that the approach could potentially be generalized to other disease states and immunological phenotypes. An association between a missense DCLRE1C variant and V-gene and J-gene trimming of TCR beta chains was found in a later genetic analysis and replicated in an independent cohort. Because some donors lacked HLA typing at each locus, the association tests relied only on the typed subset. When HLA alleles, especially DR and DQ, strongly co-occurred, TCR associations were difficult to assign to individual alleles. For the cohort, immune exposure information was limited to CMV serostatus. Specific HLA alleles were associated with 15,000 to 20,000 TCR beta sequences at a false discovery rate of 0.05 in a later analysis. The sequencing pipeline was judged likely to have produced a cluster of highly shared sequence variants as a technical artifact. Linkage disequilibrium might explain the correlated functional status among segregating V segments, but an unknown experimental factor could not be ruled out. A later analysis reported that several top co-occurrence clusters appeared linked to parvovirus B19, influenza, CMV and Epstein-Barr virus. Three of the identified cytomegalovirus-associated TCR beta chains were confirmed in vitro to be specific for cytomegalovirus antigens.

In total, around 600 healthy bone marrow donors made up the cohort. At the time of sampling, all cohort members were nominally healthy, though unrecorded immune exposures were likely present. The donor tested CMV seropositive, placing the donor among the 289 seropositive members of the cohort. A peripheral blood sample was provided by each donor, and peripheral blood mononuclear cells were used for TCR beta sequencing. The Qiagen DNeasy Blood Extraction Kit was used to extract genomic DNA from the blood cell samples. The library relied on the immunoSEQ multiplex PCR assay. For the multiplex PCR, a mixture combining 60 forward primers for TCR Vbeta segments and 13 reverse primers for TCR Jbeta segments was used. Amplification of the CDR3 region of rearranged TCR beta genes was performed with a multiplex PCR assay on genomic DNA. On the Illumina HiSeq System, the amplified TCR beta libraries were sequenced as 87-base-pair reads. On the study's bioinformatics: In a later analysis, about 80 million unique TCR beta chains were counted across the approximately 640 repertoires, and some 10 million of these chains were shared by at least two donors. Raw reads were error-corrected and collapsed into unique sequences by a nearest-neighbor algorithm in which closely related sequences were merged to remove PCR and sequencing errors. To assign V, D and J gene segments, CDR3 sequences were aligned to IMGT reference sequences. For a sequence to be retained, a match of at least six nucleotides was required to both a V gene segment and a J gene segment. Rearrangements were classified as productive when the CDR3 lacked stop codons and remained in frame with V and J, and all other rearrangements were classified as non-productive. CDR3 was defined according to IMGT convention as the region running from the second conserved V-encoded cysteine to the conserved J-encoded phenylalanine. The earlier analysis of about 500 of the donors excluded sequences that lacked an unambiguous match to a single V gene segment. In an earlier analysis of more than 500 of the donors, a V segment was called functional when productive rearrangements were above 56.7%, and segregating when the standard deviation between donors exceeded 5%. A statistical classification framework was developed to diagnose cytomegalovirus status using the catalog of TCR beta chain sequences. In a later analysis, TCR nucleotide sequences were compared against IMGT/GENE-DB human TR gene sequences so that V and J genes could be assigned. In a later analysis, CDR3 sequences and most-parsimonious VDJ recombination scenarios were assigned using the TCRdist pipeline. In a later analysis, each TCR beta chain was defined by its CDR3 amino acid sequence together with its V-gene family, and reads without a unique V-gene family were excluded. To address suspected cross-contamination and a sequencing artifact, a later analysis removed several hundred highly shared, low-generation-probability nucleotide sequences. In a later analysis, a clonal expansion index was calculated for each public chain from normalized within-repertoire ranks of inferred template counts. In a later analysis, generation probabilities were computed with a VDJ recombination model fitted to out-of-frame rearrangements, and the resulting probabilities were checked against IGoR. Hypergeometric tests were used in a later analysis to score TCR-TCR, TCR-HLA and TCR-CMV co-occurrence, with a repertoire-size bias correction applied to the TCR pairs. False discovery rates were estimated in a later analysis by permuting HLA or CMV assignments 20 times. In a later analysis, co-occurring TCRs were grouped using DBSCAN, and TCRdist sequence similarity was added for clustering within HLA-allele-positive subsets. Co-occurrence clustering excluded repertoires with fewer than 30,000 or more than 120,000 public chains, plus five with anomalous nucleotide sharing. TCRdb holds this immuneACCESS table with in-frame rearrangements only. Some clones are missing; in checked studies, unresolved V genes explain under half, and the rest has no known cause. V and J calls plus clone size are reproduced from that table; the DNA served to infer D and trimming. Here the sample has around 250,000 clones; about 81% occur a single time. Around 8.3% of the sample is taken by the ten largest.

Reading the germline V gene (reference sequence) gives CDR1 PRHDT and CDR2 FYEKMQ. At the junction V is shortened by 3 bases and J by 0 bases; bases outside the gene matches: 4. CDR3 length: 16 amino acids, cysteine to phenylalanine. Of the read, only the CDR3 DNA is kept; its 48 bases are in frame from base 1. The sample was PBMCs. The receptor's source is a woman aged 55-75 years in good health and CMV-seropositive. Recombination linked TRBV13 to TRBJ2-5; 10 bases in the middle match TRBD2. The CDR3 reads CASSFRTSGYQETQYF. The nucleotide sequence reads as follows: TGTGCCAGCAGCTTCCGGACTAGCGGATACCAAGAGACCCAGTACTTC.